One sample yielded the 5 T cell receptor beta chains listed below, sequenced in a study of T cell responses to AZD1222 COVID-19 vaccine. The repertoire was sequenced with immunoSEQ multiplex PCR; TCRdb's copy has only in-frame clones and lacks some. The sample consists of about 130,000 clones, roughly 91% of them appearing once. The material was peripheral blood, obtained 28 days after the second AZD1222 dose. The receptors shown here come from an adult who received the AZD1222 COVID-19 vaccine.

This clone was seen only a few times. This chain joins TRBV7-9 and TRBJ2-7; TRBD2 is a possible D gene (5 bases). The CDR3 covers 15 residues. V lost 6 bases to trimming and J lost 8 bases, with 23 bases between them. Germline lookup yields CDR1 SEHNR and CDR2 FQNEAQ (reference sequence). CDR3 DNA: TGTGCCAGCAGTGAGAGCACCGACGGAGGCTTCAAGCAGTACTTC. Its protein product is CASSESTDGGFKQYF. The entire variable domain, with the rest obtained from reference TRBV7-9 and TRBJ2-7, is as follows: DTGVSQNPRHKITKRGQNVTFRCDPISEHNRLYWYRQTLGQGPEFLTYFQNEAQLEKSRLLSDRFSAERPKGSFSTLEIQRTEQGDSAMYLCASSESTDGGFKQYFGPGTRLTVT.

The chain couples TRBV2 to TRBJ1-1; 7 bases agree with TRBD1. V shed 1 base, J shed 5 bases, and the junction held 4 bases outside the gene matches. The CDR3 contains 14 residues. Per germline, CDR1 SNHLY and CDR2 FYNNEI. CDR3 sequence reads: CASSEEGAGTEAFF. In DNA form, the CDR3 reads TGTGCCAGCAGTGAAGAGGGGGCGGGAACTGAAGCTTTCTTT. Full variable domain (rest looked up from reference TRBV2 and TRBJ1-1): EPEVTQTPSHQVTQMGQEVILRCVPISNHLYFYWYRQILGQKVEFLVSFYNNEISEKSEIFDDQFSVERPDGSNFTLKIRSTKLEDSAMYFCASSEEGAGTEAFFGQGTRLTVV.

The gene calls are TRBV7-9 and TRBJ2-1; weak D call: TRBD1 (6 bases). Trimming removed 0 bases from V and 10 bases from J, with 13 bases in between. The CDR3 runs to 14 residues. CDR1 and CDR2 from the germline V gene are SEHNR and FQNEAQ (reference sequence). CDR3 sequence (DNA): TGTGCCAGCAGCTTAGCGGTAACAGGGAGCGAGCAGTTCTTC. Its protein product is CASSLAVTGSEQFF.

The chain carries TRBV7-8 and TRBJ1-4, with D perhaps TRBD1 (6 bases). The germline V gene encodes CDR1 SGHVS and CDR2 FQNEAQ. The CDR3 is 19 amino acids. The V and J ends lost 0 bases and 0 bases respectively, with 17 bases between them. CDR3 DNA: TGTGCCAGCAGCTTAGCAGGGGGACTGAAGCGTGCAACTAATGAAAAACTGTTTTTT. Translating gives CASSLAGGLKRATNEKLFF. Full variable domain (rest looked up from reference TRBV7-8 and TRBJ1-4): GAGVSQSPRYKVAKRGQDVALRCDPISGHVSLFWYQQALGQGPEFLTYFQNEAQLDKSGLPSDRFFAERPEGSVSTLKIQRTQQEDSAVYLCASSLAGGLKRATNEKLFFGSGTQLSVL.

This sequence joins TRBV29-1 and TRBJ2-1; a possible D gene is TRBD2 (6 bases). Trimming took off 3 bases at V and 3 bases at J, with 9 bases between the two ends. Germline V gene data show CDR1 as SQVTM and CDR2 as ANQGSEA. This CDR3 has 13 amino acids. For the CDR3, the DNA is TGCAGCGTTGATGGGACTTACTACAATGAGCAGTTCTTC. This gives the protein CSVDGTYYNEQFF.